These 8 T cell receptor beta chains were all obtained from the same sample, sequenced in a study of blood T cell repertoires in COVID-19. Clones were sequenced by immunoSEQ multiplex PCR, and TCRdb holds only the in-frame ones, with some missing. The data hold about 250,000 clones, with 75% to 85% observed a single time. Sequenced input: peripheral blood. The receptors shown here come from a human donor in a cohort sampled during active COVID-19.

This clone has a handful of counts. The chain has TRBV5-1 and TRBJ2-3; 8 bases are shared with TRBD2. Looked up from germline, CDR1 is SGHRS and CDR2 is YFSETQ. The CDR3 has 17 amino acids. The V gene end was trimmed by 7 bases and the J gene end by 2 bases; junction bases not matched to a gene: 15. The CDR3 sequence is CASSSGSVGRITDTQYF. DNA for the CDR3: TGCGCCAGCTCAAGCGGGAGCGTGGGGCGGATCACAGATACGCAGTATTTT. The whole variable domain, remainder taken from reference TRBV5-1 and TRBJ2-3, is KAGVTQTPRYLIKTRGQQVTLSCSPISGHRSVSWYQQTPGQGLQFLFEYFSETQRNKGNFPGRFSGRQFSNSRSEMNVSTLELGDSALYLCASSSGSVGRITDTQYFGPGTRLTVL.

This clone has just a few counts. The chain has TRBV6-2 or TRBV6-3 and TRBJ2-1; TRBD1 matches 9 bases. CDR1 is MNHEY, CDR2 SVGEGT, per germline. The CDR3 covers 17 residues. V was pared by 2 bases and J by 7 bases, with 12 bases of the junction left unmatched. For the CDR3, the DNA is TGTGCCAGCAGTTACACACCGGGACAGGGCTATGGGAATGAGCAGTTCTTC. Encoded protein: CASSYTPGQGYGNEQFF.

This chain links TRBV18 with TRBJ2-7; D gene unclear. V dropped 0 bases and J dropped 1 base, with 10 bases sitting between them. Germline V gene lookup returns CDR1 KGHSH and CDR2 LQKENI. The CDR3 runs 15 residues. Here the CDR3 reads CASSPPLAESYEQYF. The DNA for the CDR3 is TGTGCCAGCTCACCACCTTTAGCAGAATCCTACGAGCAGTACTTC. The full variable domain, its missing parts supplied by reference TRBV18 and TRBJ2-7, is NAGVMQNPRHLVRRRGQEARLRCSPMKGHSHVYWYRQLPEEGLKFMVYLQKENIIDESGMPKERFSAEFPKEGPSILRIQQVVRGDSAAYFCASSPPLAESYEQYFGPGTRLTVT.

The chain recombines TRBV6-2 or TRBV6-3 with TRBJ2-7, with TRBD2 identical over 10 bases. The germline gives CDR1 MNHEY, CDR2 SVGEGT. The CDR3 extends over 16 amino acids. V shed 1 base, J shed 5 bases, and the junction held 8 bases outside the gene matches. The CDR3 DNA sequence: TGTGCCAGCAGTTACTGGACTAGCGGAGTGGCCAACGAGCAGTACTTC. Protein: CASSYWTSGVANEQYF.

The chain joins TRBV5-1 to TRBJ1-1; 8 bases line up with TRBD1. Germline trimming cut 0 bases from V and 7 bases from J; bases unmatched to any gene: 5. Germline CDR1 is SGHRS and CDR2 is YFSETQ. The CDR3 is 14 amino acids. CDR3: CASSLAGQGVEAFF. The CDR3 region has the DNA TGCGCCAGCAGCTTGGCAGGACAGGGAGTTGAAGCTTTCTTT.

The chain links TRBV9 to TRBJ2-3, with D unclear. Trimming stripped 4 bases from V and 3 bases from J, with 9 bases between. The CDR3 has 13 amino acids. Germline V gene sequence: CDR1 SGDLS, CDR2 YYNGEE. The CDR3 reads CASSRVSTDTQYF. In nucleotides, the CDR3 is TGTGCCAGCAGCAGAGTTTCTACAGATACGCAGTATTTT.

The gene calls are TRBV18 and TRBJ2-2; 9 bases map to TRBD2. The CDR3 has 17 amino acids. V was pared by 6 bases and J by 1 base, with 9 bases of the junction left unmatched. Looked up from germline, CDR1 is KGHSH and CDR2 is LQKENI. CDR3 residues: CASSLNGLARNTGELFF. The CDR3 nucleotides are TGTGCCAGCTCCTTAAACGGACTAGCGAGGAACACCGGGGAGCTGTTTTTT.

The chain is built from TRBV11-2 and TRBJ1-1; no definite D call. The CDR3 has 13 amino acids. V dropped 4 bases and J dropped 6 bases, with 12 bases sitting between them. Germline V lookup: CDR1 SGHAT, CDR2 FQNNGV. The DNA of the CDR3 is TGTGCCAGCAGCTCACCCGGGGATGCTGAAGCTTTCTTT. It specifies CASSSPGDAEAFF.